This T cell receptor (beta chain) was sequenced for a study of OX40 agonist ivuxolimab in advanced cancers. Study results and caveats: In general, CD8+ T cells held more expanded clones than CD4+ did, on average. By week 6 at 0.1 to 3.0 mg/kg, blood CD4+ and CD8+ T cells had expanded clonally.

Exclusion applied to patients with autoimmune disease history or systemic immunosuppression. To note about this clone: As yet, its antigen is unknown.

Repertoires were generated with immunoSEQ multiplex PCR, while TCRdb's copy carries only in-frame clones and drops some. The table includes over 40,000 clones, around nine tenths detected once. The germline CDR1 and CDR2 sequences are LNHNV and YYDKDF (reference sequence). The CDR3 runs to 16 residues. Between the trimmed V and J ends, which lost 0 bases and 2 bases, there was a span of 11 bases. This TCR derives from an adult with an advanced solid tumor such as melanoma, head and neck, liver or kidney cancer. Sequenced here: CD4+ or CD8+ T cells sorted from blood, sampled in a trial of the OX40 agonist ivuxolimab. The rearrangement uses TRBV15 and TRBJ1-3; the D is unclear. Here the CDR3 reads CATSRETGGAGNTIYF. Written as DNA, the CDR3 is TGTGCCACCAGCAGAGAGACGGGTGGAGCTGGAAACACCATATATTTT.